A selection of T cell receptor beta chains follows, all from one sample in a study of cytomegalovirus exposure and HLA in healthy donors. TCRdb keeps only in-frame clones here, not all; method: immunoSEQ multiplex PCR. The table records 180,000 or so clones, 70% to 85% of them present only once. The sample comprised PBMCs. The receptors were sampled from a young man in good health and CMV-seronegative. CDR3s include the opening cysteine and the closing phenylalanine or tryptophan.

length: 14
V: TRBV5-6
J: TRBJ1-2
CDR3: CASSLKQGNYGYTF

length: 12
V: TRBV7-9
J: TRBJ1-1
CDR3: CSSTGGYTEAFF

length: 16
V: TRBV5-4
J: TRBJ1-2
CDR3: CASSLAMGGTPYGYTF

length: 15
V: TRBV6-5
J: TRBJ1-2
CDR3: CASSYYGGGNYGYTF

length: 16
V: TRBV15
J: TRBJ2-6
CDR3: CATSRVRGSGANVLTF

length: 18
V: TRBV4-1
J: TRBJ2-1
CDR3: CASSQAVLASSTYNEQFF

length: 15
V: TRBV4-3
J: TRBJ2-1
CDR3: CASSQDNEYYNEQFF

length: 18
V: TRBV9
J: TRBJ1-1
CDR3: CASSVAGGIAGWNTEAFF

length: 15
V: TRBV5-6
J: TRBJ1-4
CDR3: CASSFRQGAAEKLFF

length: 15
V: TRBV7-2
J: TRBJ2-2
CDR3: CASCLRQGSSGELFF

length: 14
V: TRBV6-5
J: TRBJ2-4
CDR3: CASSSRRKRDIQYF